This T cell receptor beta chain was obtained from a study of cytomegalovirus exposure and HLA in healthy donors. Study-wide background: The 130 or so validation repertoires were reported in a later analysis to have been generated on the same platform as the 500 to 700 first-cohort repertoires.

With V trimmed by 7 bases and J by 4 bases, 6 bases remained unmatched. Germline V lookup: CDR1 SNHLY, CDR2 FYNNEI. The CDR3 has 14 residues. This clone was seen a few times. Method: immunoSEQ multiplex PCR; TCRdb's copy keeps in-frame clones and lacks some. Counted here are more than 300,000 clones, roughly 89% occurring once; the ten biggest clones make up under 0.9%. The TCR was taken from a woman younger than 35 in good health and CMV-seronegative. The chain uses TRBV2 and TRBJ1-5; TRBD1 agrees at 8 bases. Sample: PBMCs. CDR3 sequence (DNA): TGTGCCAGCACCGACAGGGGCGGGAATCAGCCCCAGCATTTT. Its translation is CASTDRGGNQPQHF.